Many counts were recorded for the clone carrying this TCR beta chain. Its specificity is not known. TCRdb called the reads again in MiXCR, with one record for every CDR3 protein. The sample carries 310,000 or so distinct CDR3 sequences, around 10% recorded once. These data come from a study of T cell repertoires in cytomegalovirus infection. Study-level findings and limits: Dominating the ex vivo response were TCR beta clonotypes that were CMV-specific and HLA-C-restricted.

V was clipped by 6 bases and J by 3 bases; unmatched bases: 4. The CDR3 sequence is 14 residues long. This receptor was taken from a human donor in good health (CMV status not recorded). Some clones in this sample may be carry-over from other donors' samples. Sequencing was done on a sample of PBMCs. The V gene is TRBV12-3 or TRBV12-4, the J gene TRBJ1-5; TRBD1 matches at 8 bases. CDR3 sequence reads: CASSGTGLNQPQHF. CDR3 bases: TGTGCCAGCAGCGGGACAGGCCTCAATCAGCCCCAGCATTTT.